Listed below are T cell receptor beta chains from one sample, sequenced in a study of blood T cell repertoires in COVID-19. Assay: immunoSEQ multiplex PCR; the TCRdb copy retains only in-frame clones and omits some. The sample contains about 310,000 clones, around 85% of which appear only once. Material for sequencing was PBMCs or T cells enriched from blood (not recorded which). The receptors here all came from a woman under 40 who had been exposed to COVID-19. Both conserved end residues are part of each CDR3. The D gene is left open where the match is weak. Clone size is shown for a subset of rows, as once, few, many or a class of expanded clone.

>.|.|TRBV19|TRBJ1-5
TGTGCCAGTAGTCTACCGACAGCCGGGTATCAGCCCCAGCATTTT
CASSLPTAGYQPQHF
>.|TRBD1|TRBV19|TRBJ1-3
TGTGCCAGTACCCTCGACAGGGTGCGAGGAAACACCATATATTTT
CASTLDRVRGNTIYF
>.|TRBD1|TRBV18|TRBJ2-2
TGTGCCAGCTCACTATTCGACAGGGGCGAAAGCACCGGGGAGCTGTTTTTT
CASSLFDRGESTGELFF
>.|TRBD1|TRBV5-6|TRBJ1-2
TGTGCCAGCAGCTCAAACAGGGGGGCAAGGTATGGCTACACCTTC
CASSSNRGARYGYTF
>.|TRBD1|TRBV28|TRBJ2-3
TGTGCCAGCACTTCCCGCACAGGGGGCGTATCAGATACGCAGTATTTT
CASTSRTGGVSDTQYF
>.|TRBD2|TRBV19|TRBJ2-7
TGTGCCAGTAGTTTTCGGGACTATACCTACGAGCAGTACTTC
CASSFRDYTYEQYF
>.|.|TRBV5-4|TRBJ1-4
TGTGCCAGCAGCTTCGCTATCGCGGGCGCCACTGAAAAACTGTTTTTT
CASSFAIAGATEKLFF
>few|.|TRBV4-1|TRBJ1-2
TGCGCCAGCAGCCAAGAGGCAGCTAACTATGGCTACACCTTC
CASSQEAANYGYTF
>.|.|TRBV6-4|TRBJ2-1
TGTGCCAGCAGTGCTAGCTCCTACAATGAGCAGTTCTTC
CASSASSYNEQFF
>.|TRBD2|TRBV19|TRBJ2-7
TGTGCCAGTAAGGAGACTAGCGGGAGGCGGTACGAGCAGTACTTC
CASKETSGRRYEQYF
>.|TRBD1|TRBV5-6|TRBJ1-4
TGTGCCAGCAGTTACGACAGGGATGTGCGTGGAAAACTGTTTTTT
CASSYDRDVRGKLFF
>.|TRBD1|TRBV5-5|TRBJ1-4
TGTGCCAGCAGCCTGCGACAGGGAAGGGGAAATTTTTATGAAAAACTGTTTTTT
CASSLRQGRGNFYEKLFF
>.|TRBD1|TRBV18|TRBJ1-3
TGTGCCAGCTCACCAGGGGACAGGTTAAAGGCTGGAAACACCATATATTTT
CASSPGDRLKAGNTIYF
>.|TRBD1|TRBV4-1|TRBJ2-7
TGCGCCAGCAGCCAACCCACCGGGACAGGAAACTACGAGCAGTACTTC
CASSQPTGTGNYEQYF
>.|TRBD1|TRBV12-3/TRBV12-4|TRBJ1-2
TGTGCCAGCAGTCTACAGGGGGACTATGGCTACACCTTC
CASSLQGDYGYTF
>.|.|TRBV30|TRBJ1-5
TGTGCCTGGAGTGTACAGGGCAATCAGCCCCAGCATTTT
CAWSVQGNQPQHF
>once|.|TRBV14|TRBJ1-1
TGTGCCAGCAGCCCACAGGTGAACACTGAAGCTTTCTTT
CASSPQVNTEAFF
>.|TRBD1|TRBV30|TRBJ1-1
TGTGGATTCCGGGACAGGGGGCAGTTAAACACTGAAGCTTTCTTT
CGFRDRGQLNTEAFF
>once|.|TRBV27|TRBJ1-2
TGTGCCAGCAGTTTTCTTTGGTACAGGTCTATCTATGGCTACACCTTC
CASSFLWYRSIYGYTF
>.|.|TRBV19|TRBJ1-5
TGTGCCAGTAGCGGGAAAGGGCTAGAGGGACAGCCCCAGCATTTT
CASSGKGLEGQPQHF
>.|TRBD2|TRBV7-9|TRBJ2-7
TGTGCCAGCAGCTCCGGCGGGGGAACCTACGAGCAGTACTTC
CASSSGGGTYEQYF
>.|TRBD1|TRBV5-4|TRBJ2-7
TGTGCCAGCAGCAGGACAGGGACCTCCTACGAGCAGTACTTC
CASSRTGTSYEQYF
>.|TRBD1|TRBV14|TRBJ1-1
TGTGCCAGCAGCCAACGTACAGGGACAGATATGAACACTGAAGCTTTCTTT
CASSQRTGTDMNTEAFF
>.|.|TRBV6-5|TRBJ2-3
TGTGCCAGCAGTTACCAGTCCTTACGAGATACGCAGTATTTT
CASSYQSLRDTQYF
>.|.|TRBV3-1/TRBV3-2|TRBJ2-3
TGTGCCAGCAGCCATGTCGGGGGTAACCCCCAAGGTAACACAGATACGCAGTATTTT
CASSHVGGNPQGNTDTQYF
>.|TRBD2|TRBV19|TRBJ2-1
TGTGCCAGTAGTATGACTAGCGGGGCCTCCTACAATGAGCAGTTCTTC
CASSMTSGASYNEQFF
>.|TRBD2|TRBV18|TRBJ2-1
TGTGCCAGCTCACCACCGGCTAGCGGGAACAATGAGCAGTTCTTC
CASSPPASGNNEQFF
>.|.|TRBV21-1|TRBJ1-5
TGTGCCAGCACCAACGGGGGGACGCGCCACAATCAGCCCCAGCATTTT
CASTNGGTRHNQPQHF
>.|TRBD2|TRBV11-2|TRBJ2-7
TGTGCCAGCAGCTTAAAGATGATAGCGGCTAGCGGGAGATACGAGCAGTACTTC
CASSLKMIAASGRYEQYF
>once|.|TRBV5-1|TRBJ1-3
TGCGCCAGCAGCTTGCTGTGGGGGACTGTAGGAAACACCATATATTTT
CASSLLWGTVGNTIYF
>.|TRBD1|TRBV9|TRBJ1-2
TGTGCCAGCAGCCCCCTGGGACAGGGAAGGGGCTACACCTTC
CASSPLGQGRGYTF
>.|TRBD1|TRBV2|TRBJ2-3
TGTGCCAGCAGTAGGGGACAGCTCACAGATACGCAGTATTTT
CASSRGQLTDTQYF
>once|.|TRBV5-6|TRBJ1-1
TGTGCCAGCAGCCCGGAGGGCAGGGAGTATTCTGAAGCTTTCTTT
CASSPEGREYSEAFF
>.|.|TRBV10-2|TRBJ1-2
TGCGCCAGCTCGGAGAGCTTTGCTTCTTTATCTTATGGCTACACCTTC
CASSESFASLSYGYTF
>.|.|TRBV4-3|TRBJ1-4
TGCGCCAGCAGCCAAACCAGGACTACTAATGAAAAACTGTTTTTT
CASSQTRTTNEKLFF
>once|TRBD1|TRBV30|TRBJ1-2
TGTGCCTGGAGTCCCGGGACAGGTGGGGGCTACACCTTC
CAWSPGTGGGYTF
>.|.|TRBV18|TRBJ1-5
TGTGCCAGCTCACCGGCAGGGAAGACTGTCAGCAATCAGCCCCAGCATTTT
CASSPAGKTVSNQPQHF
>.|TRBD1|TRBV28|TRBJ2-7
TGTGCCAGCAGTCAGACAGGGAGCTCCTACGAGCAGTACTTC
CASSQTGSSYEQYF
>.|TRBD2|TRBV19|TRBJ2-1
TGTGCCAGTAGTATTTCGCGGGGGGGCCTCAATGAGCAGTTCTTC
CASSISRGGLNEQFF
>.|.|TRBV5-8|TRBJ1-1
TGTGCCAGCAGCTATATCGACAATCCTAAAGCTTTCTTT
CASSYIDNPKAFF
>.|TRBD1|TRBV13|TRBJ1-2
TGTGCCAGCAGCTTGGGACAGGGTTATGGCTACACCTTC
CASSLGQGYGYTF
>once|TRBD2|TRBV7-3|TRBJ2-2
TGTGCCAGCAGCCTACGGACTAGAAGCACCGGGGAGCTGTTTTTT
CASSLRTRSTGELFF
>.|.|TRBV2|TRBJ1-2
TGTGCCAGCAGTGAGATGGACAGCTTCAACTATGGCTACACCTTC
CASSEMDSFNYGYTF
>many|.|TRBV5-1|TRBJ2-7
TGCGCCAGCAGCCGCCCGACGGAGTCCTACGAGCAGTACTTC
CASSRPTESYEQYF
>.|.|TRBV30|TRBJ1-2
TGTGCCTGGAGTATCACGGGGGGCTCCCAATATGGCTACACCTTC
CAWSITGGSQYGYTF
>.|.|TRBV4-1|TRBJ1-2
TGCGCCAGCAGCCAAGATGACGGGCGGGACTATGGCTACACCTTC
CASSQDDGRDYGYTF
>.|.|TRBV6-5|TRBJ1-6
TGTGCCAGCAGTTACGAGGCAGGGTATAATTCACCCCTCCACTTT
CASSYEAGYNSPLHF
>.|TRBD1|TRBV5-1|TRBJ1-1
TGCGCCAGCAGCTTGGCGGTACAGGGGGCTCGAACTGAAGCTTTCTTT
CASSLAVQGARTEAFF
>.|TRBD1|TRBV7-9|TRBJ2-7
TGTGCCAGCAGCCTCTCCGGGACAGAAAGCTACGAGCAGTACTTC
CASSLSGTESYEQYF
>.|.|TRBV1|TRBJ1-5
TGCACCAGCAGCCAAGAGGATTGTGGACTCTCGAATTCAAGCAATCAGCCCCAGCATTTT
CTSSQEDCGLSNSSNQPQHF
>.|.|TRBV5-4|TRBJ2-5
TGTGCCAGCAGCTCCAGGGAGGGGGGGTCCGAGACCCAGTACTTC
CASSSREGGSETQYF
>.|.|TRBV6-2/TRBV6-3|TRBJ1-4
TGTGCCAGCAGTTACTCGACAGGCGGAAAACTGTTTTTT
CASSYSTGGKLFF
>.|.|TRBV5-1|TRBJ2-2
TGCGCCAGCAGCTTCTTGGGCCTTACACTTAACACCGGGGAGCTGTTTTTT
CASSFLGLTLNTGELFF
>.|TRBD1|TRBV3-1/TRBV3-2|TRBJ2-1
TGTGCCAGCAGCCGCGACAGGGGGGTTGAGCAGTTCTTC
CASSRDRGVEQFF
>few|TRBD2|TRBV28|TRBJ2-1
TGTGCCAGCAGTCCCCTTACTAGCGGTCCCCACAATGAGCAGTTCTTC
CASSPLTSGPHNEQFF
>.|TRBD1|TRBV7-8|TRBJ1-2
TGTGCCAGCAGCACCCGATTAGGACAGGGGGCCTATGGCTACACCTTC
CASSTRLGQGAYGYTF
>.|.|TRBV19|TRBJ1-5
TGTGCCAGTAGTATTATCGGAACAGGGACGGGCAATCAGCCCCAGCATTTT
CASSIIGTGTGNQPQHF
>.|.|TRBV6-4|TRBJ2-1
TGTGCCAGCAGCCGGGAGCAGAACATCTACAATGAGCAGTTCTTC
CASSREQNIYNEQFF
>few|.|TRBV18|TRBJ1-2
TGTGCCAGCTCACCTCGGGAGATAGGGGGCTACACCTTC
CASSPREIGGYTF